The sequence of this T cell receptor (beta chain) was determined in a study of beta chain features in type 1 diabetes. The single heparinised draw taken from each donor contained around 100 mL of blood on average. This clone was detected only a few times. This CDR3 region has 13 residues. Germline V gene data show CDR1 as SQVTM and CDR2 as ANQGSEA. The V and J ends lost 1 base and 0 bases respectively, with 7 bases between them. Reverse transcription of all isolated RNA meant that expressed TCRB transcripts were sequenced. The average output of naive, central memory and regulatory T cell samples was several million reads. The assay was immunoSEQ multiplex PCR, and TCRdb's table has in-frame clones only and misses some. The sample lists hundreds of thousands of clones; roughly a sixth were seen once.

The clonotype was recovered from a man aged 18 to 29 in good health. The chain is built from TRBV29-1 and TRBJ2-7; no clear D. The source material was naive CD4+ T cells from blood. The CDR3 DNA reads as TGCAGCGTTGAAGGCAGAGACTCCTACGAGCAGTACTTC. It is translated as CSVEGRDSYEQYF.